This TCR beta chain was sequenced for a study of blood T cell repertoires in COVID-19. Profiling relied on immunoSEQ multiplex PCR, and the TCRdb table lists in-frame clones only, not all of them. Of roughly 76,000 clones in the sample, around 89% are singletons; the top ten hold approximately 13%. The TCR originated in a man between 65 and 79 years old with active or convalescent COVID-19. The material sequenced was peripheral blood.

Here the CDR3 DNA reads TGTGCCAGCACGTCAGGGGGCGATTTCGGAAAACTGTTTTTT. It codes for CASTSGGDFGKLFF. V is TRBV6-5 and J is TRBJ1-4, with 8 bases that match TRBD1. Trimming cost V 7 bases and J 10 bases; bases outside gene matches: 11. The length of the CDR3 is 14 residues. Germline CDR1 and CDR2: MNHEY and SVGAGI.